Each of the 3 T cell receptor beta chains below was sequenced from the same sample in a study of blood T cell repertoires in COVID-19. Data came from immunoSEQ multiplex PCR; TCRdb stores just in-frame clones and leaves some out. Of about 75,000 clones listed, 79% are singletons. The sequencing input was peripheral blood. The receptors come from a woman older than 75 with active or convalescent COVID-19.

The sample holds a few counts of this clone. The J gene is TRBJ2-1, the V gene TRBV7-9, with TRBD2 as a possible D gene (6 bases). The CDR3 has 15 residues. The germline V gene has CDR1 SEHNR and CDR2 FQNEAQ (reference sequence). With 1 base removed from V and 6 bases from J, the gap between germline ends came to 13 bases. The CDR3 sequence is CASSLDGSITNEQFF. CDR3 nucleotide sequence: TGTGCCAGCAGCTTAGACGGGAGCATCACCAATGAGCAGTTCTTC.

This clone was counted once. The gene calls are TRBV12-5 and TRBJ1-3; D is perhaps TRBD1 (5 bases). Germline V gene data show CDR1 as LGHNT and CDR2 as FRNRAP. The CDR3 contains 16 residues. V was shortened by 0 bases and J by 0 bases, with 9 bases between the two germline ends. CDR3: CASGLVLRGSGNTIYF. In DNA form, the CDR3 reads TGTGCTAGTGGTTTGGTACTTAGGGGCTCTGGAAACACCATATATTTT. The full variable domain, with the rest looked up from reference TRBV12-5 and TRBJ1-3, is DARVTQTPRHKVTEMGQEVTMRCQPILGHNTVFWYRQTMMQGLELLAYFRNRAPLDDSGMPKDRFSAEMPDATLATLKIQPSEPRDSAVYFCASGLVLRGSGNTIYFGEGSWLTVV.

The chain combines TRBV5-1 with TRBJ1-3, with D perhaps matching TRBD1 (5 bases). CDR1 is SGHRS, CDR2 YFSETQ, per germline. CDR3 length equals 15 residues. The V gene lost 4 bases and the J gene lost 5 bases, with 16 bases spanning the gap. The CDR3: CASSQDPGGRNTIYF. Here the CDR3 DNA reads TGCGCCAGCAGCCAGGATCCGGGGGGAAGAAACACCATATATTTT.